A selection of T cell receptor beta chains follows, all from one sample in a study of blood T cell repertoires in COVID-19. The assay was immunoSEQ multiplex PCR, and TCRdb's table has in-frame clones only and misses some. The sample holds roughly 300,000 clones, 85% seen once. Sequencing was performed on PBMCs or T cells enriched from blood (not recorded which). All receptors come from a woman between 50 and 59 years old who had recovered from COVID-19. The CDR3 runs from the conserved cysteine through the conserved F or W. D genes are given only for firm matches.

d_call: -
j_call: TRBJ1-5
v_call: TRBV6-1
cdr3_aa: CASSDDGGVNQPQHF

d_call: -
j_call: TRBJ1-2
v_call: TRBV9
cdr3_aa: CASSVDGVYGYTF

d_call: -
j_call: TRBJ2-5
v_call: TRBV3-1/TRBV3-2
cdr3_aa: CASSPQDQETQYF

d_call: -
j_call: TRBJ2-3
v_call: TRBV4-3
cdr3_aa: CASSQESGRGDTQYF

d_call: TRBD2
j_call: TRBJ2-1
v_call: TRBV5-1
cdr3_aa: CASSRGPSGEAEQFF

d_call: -
j_call: TRBJ1-2
v_call: TRBV20-1
cdr3_aa: CTRNPGGYTF

d_call: TRBD1
j_call: TRBJ1-3
v_call: TRBV6-5
cdr3_aa: CASLPDRRTGNTIYF

d_call: TRBD1
j_call: TRBJ1-1
v_call: TRBV2
cdr3_aa: CASRLRPGQGTEAFF

d_call: TRBD1
j_call: TRBJ2-6
v_call: TRBV7-9
cdr3_aa: CASSLGQGDGANVLTF

d_call: -
j_call: TRBJ1-3
v_call: TRBV3-1/TRBV3-2
cdr3_aa: CASSQDSGLRTIYF

d_call: TRBD1
j_call: TRBJ1-2
v_call: TRBV15
cdr3_aa: CATSSDRGYANYGYTF

d_call: -
j_call: TRBJ1-3
v_call: TRBV12-3/TRBV12-4
cdr3_aa: CASSLQGNTIYF

d_call: TRBD2
j_call: TRBJ2-1
v_call: TRBV29-1
cdr3_aa: CSVEAGLAGGSSYNEQFF

d_call: TRBD1
j_call: TRBJ2-7
v_call: TRBV19
cdr3_aa: CASSAGQGGSYEQYF

d_call: -
j_call: TRBJ2-2
v_call: TRBV10-1
cdr3_aa: CASRGTSGELFF

d_call: -
j_call: TRBJ2-1
v_call: TRBV7-6
cdr3_aa: CASKGIGRNEQFF

d_call: -
j_call: TRBJ1-2
v_call: TRBV15
cdr3_aa: CATGQGLGYGYTF

d_call: TRBD2
j_call: TRBJ2-3
v_call: TRBV4-1
cdr3_aa: CASSQDRTSGGTDTQYF

d_call: TRBD1
j_call: TRBJ2-5
v_call: TRBV10-2
cdr3_aa: CASRETGGRETQYF

d_call: -
j_call: TRBJ2-7
v_call: TRBV27
cdr3_aa: CASSPSSEPYEQYF

d_call: -
j_call: TRBJ1-4
v_call: TRBV25-1
cdr3_aa: CASSELAGVGEKLFF

d_call: -
j_call: TRBJ2-6
v_call: TRBV4-1
cdr3_aa: CASSQQGLTSGANVLTF

d_call: TRBD1
j_call: TRBJ1-3
v_call: TRBV9
cdr3_aa: CASSVGGQSSGNTIYF

d_call: -
j_call: TRBJ1-2
v_call: TRBV3-1/TRBV3-2
cdr3_aa: CASSPSGREYGYTF

d_call: TRBD2
j_call: TRBJ2-2
v_call: TRBV7-9
cdr3_aa: CASSSTSGGNTGELFF

d_call: TRBD1
j_call: TRBJ2-1
v_call: TRBV28
cdr3_aa: CASSPEGQGHNEQFF

d_call: -
j_call: TRBJ2-1
v_call: TRBV5-6
cdr3_aa: CASSFYSGSEQFF